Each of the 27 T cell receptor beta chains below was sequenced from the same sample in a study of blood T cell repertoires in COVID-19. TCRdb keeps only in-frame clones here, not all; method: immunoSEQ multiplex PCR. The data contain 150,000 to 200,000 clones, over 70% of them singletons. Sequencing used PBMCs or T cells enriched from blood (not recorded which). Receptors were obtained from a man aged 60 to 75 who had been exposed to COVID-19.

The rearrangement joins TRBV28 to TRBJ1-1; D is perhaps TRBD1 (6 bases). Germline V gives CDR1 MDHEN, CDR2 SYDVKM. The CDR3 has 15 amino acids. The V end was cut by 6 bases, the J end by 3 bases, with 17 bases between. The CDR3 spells CASRSDNRAYTEAFF. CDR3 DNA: TGTGCCAGCAGATCGGATAACAGGGCATACACTGAAGCTTTCTTT.

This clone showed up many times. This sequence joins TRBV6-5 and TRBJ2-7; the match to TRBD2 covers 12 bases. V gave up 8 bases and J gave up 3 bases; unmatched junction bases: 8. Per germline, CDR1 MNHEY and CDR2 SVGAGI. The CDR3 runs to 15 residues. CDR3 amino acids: CASGATSGSLYEQYF. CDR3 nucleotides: TGTGCCAGCGGGGCGACTAGCGGGAGCCTCTACGAGCAGTACTTC.

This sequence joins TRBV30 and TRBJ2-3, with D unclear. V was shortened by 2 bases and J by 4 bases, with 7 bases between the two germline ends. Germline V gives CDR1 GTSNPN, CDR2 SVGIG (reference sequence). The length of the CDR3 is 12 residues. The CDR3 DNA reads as TGTGCCTGGAGTAAAATATCAGATACGCAGTATTTT. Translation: CAWSKISDTQYF.

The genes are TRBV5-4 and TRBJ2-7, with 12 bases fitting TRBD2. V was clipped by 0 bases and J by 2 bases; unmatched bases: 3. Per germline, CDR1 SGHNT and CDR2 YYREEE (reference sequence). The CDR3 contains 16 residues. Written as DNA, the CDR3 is TGTGCCAGCAGCTTGGGACTAGCGGGAGCCCCCTACGAGCAGTACTTC. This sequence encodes CASSLGLAGAPYEQYF. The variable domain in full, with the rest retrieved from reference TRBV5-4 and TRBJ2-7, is ETGVTQSPTHLIKTRGQQVTLRCSSQSGHNTVSWYQQALGQGPQFIFQYYREEENGRGNFPPRFSGLQFPNYSSELNVNALELDDSALYLCASSLGLAGAPYEQYFGPGTRLTVT.

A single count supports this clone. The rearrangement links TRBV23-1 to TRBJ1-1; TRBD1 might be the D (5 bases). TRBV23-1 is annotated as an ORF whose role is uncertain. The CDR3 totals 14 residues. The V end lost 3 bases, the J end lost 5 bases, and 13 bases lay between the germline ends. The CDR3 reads CASSHPAGGTEAFF. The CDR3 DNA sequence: TGCGCCAGCAGTCATCCGGCGGGGGGTACTGAAGCTTTCTTT.

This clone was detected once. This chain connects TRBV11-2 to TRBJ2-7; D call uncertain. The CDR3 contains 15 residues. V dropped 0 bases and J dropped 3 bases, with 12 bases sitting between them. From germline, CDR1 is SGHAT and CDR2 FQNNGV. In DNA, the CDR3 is TGTGCCAGCAGCTTAGAGGTTGGAGAGAACTACGAGCAGTACTTC. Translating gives CASSLEVGENYEQYF.

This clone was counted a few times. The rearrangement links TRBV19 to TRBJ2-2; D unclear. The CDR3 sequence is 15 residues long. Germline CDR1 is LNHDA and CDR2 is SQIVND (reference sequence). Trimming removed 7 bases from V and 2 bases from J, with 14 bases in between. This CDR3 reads CASTPFDTNTGELFF. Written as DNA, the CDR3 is TGTGCCAGTACCCCTTTCGACACTAACACCGGGGAGCTGTTTTTT.

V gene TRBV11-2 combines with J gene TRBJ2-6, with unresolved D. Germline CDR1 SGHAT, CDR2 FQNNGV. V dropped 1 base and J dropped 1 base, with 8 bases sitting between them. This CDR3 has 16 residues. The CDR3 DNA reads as TGTGCCAGCAGCTTAGTAGCTCGGTCTGGGGCCAACGTCCTGACTTTC. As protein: CASSLVARSGANVLTF.

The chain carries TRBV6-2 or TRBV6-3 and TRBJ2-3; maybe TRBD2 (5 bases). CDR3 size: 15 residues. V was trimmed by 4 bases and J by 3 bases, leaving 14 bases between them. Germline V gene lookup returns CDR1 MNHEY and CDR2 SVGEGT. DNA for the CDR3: TGTGCCAGCAGTTTAGCTGCCCGGGGAACAGATACGCAGTATTTT. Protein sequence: CASSLAARGTDTQYF.

The CDR3 region is CASSLDTYEQYF. DNA of the CDR3: TGTGCCAGCAGCTTGGACACCTACGAGCAGTACTTC. The chain couples TRBV5-6 to TRBJ2-7; D not resolved. The V end lost 0 bases, the J end lost 2 bases, and 3 bases lay between the germline ends. The CDR3 is 12 amino acids. Per germline, CDR1 SGHDT and CDR2 YYEEEE.

The CDR3 bases are TGTGCCACCCCACGGGAGGGCAGGGACACTGAAGCTTTCTTT. Translated, it gives CATPREGRDTEAFF. The chain recombines TRBV18 with TRBJ1-1; a possible D gene is TRBD1 (5 bases). CDR1 is KGHSH and CDR2 is LQKENI in the germline V gene. This CDR3 has 14 amino acids. Trimming removed 10 bases at V and 3 bases at J, with 18 bases between.

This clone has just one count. The CDR3 region is CASSLALAGGDTQYF. In DNA, the CDR3 is TGCGCCAGCAGCTTGGCACTAGCGGGAGGGGATACGCAGTATTTT. The V call is TRBV5-1, the J call TRBJ2-3, with 13 bases matching TRBD2. Germline lookup yields CDR1 SGHRS and CDR2 YFSETQ. This CDR3 spans 15 amino acids. Germline trimming cut 0 bases from V and 6 bases from J; bases unmatched to any gene: 1. Full variable domain (missing parts from reference TRBV5-1 and TRBJ2-3): KAGVTQTPRYLIKTRGQQVTLSCSPISGHRSVSWYQQTPGQGLQFLFEYFSETQRNKGNFPGRFSGRQFSNSRSEMNVSTLELGDSALYLCASSLALAGGDTQYFGPGTRLTVL.

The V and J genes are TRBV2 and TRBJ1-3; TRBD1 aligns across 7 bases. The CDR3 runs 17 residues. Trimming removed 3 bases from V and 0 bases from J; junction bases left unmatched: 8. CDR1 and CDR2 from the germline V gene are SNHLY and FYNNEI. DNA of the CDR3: TGTGCCAGCAGTGATGTCGGGACAGCTCTCTCTGGAAACACCATATATTTT. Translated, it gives CASSDVGTALSGNTIYF.

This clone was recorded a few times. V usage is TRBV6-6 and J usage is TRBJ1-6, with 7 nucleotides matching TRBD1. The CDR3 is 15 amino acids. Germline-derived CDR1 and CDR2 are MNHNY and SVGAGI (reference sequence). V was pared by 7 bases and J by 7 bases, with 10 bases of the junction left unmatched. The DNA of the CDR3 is TGTGCCAGCACCACTACCGGGACAGAGAATTCACCCCTCCACTTT. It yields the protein CASTTTGTENSPLHF.

The CDR3: CASSDLAPWSTEAFF. The CDR3 DNA sequence: TGTGCCAGCAGTGATCTCGCCCCGTGGAGCACTGAAGCTTTCTTT. This chain connects TRBV2 to TRBJ1-1; D is undetermined. CDR1 is SNHLY and CDR2 is FYNNEI in the germline V gene. Trimming took off 3 bases at V and 4 bases at J, with 15 bases between the two ends. The CDR3 extends over 15 amino acids.

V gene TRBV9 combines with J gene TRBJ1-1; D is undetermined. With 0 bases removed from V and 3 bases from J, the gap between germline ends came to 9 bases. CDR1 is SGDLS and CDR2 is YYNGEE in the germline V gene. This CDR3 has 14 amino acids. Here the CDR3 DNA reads TGTGCCAGCAGCGTAGCCCCCGGGGACACTGAAGCTTTCTTT. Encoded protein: CASSVAPGDTEAFF.

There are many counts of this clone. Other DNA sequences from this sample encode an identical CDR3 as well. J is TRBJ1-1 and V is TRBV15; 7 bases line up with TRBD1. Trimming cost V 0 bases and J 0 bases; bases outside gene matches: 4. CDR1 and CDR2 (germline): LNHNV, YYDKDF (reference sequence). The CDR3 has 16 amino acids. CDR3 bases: TGTGCCACCAGCAGAGATTTAGGGACAGTGAACACTGAAGCTTTCTTT. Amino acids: CATSRDLGTVNTEAFF.

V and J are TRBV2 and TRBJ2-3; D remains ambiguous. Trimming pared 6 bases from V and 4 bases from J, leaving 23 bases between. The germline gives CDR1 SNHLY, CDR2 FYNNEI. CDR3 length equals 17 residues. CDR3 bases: TGTGCCAGCAGCGATCTCCGGAGACCGGATCAGCCAGATACGCAGTATTTT. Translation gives CASSDLRRPDQPDTQYF.

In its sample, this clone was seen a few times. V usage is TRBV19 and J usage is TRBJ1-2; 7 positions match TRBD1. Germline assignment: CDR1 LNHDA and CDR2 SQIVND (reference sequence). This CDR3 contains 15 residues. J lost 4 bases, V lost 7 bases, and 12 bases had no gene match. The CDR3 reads CASTHPGDSVYGYTF. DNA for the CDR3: TGTGCCAGTACCCACCCAGGGGACAGCGTCTATGGCTACACCTTC. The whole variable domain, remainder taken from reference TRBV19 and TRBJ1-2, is DGGITQSPKYLFRKEGQNVTLSCEQNLNHDAMYWYRQDPGQGLRLIYYSQIVNDFQKGDIAEGYSVSREKKESFPLTVTSAQKNPTAFYLCASTHPGDSVYGYTFGSGTRLTVV.

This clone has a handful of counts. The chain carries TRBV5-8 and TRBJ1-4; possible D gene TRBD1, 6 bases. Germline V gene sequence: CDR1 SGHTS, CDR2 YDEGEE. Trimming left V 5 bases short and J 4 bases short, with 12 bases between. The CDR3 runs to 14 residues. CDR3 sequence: CASSTGQHNEKLFF. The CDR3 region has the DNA TGTGCCAGCAGTACCGGACAGCATAATGAAAAACTGTTTTTT.

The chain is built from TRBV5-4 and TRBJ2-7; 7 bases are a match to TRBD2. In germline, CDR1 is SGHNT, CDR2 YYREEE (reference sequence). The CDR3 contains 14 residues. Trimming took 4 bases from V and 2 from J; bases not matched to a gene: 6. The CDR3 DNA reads TGTGCCAGCAGCAGTAGCGGGTTGACCTACGAGCAGTACTTC. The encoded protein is CASSSSGLTYEQYF.

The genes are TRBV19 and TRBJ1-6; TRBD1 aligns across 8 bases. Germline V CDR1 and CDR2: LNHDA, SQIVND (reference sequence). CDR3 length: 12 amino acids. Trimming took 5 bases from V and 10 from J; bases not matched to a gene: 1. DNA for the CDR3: TGTGCCAGTAGTGGACAGGGCTCACCCCTCCACTTT. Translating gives CASSGQGSPLHF.

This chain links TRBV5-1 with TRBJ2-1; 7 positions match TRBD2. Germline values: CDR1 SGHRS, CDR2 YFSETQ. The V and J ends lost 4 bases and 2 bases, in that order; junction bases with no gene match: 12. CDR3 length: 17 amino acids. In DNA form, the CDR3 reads TGCGCCAGCAGCCTATCGGGGGGACTCAATACCTACAATGAGCAGTTCTTC. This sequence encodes CASSLSGGLNTYNEQFF.

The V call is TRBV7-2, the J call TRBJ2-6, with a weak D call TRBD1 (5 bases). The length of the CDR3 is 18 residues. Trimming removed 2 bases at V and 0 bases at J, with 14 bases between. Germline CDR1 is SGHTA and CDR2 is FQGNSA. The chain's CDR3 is CASSLFAGISSGANVLTF. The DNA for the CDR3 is TGTGCCAGCAGCTTATTTGCAGGGATTTCCTCTGGGGCCAACGTCCTGACTTTC.

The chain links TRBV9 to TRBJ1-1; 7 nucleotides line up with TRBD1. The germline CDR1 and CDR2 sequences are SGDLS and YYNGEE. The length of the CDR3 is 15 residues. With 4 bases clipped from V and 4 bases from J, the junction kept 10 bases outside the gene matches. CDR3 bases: TGTGCCAGCAGCAGACAGGGAATCGAGGGCACTGAAGCTTTCTTT. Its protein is CASSRQGIEGTEAFF.

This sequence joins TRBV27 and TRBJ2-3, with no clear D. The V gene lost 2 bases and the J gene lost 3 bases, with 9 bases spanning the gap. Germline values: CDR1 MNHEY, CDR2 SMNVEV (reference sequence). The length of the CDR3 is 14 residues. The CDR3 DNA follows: TGTGCCAGCAGTTTACTCCCTCGTACAGATACGCAGTATTTT. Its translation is CASSLLPRTDTQYF.

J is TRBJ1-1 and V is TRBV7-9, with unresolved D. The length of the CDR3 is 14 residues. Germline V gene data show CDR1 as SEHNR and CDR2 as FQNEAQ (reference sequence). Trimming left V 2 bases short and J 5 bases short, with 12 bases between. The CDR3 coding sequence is TGTGCCAGCAGCTTACCCGGGATTGGAACTGAAGCTTTCTTT. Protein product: CASSLPGIGTEAFF.